The 10 T cell receptor beta chains given below trace back to one sample, sequenced in a study of T cells after posttransplantation cyclophosphamide (dated by TCRdb to about 2016). The library was obtained by the immunoSEQ multiplex PCR assay. As stored in TCRdb, this immuneACCESS dataset retains in-frame rearrangements with V and J assigned. A fraction of the clones does not appear; measured against another copy, unresolved V genes explain less than half of the discrepancy, and the remainder lacks a known reason. For this sample there are several thousand clones; about two thirds appear just once. Under 20% of the sample comes from the top ten. What the treatment or condition label conveys for this sample: high-dose cyclophosphamide on days +3 and +4 as single-agent GVHD prophylaxis. Patients in the PTCy group got busulfan and fludarabine conditioning, a marrow graft from a related or unrelated donor, and cyclophosphamide on days +3 and +4.

This specimen was PBMCs, taken 362 days after allogeneic stem cell transplant with posttransplant cyclophosphamide. Receptor source: a male patient between 60 and 69 years old who received an allogeneic stem cell transplant from an unrelated donor, was CMV-positive, and had acute GVHD only. Post transplant, some T cells may arise from the graft donor.

CDR3 loop: CASSELTGGADKETQYF. The CDR3 bases are TGTGCCAGCAGCGAATTAACAGGGGGCGCGGACAAAGAGACCCAGTACTTC. The chain couples TRBV5-5 to TRBJ2-5; 9 bases match TRBD1. This CDR3 is 17 amino acids long. Germline V gene data show CDR1 as SGHKS and CDR2 as YYEKEE (reference sequence). Germline trimming cut 4 bases from V and 3 bases from J; bases unmatched to any gene: 13.

This chain connects TRBV27 to TRBJ2-7; D unclear. This CDR3 has 15 residues. Between the trimmed V and J ends, which lost 4 bases and 2 bases, there was a span of 15 bases. The germline V gene has CDR1 MNHEY and CDR2 SMNVEV (reference sequence). DNA of the CDR3: TGTGCCAGCAGTTACGCGATTTCGCCAACCTACGAGCAGTACTTC. It is translated as CASSYAISPTYEQYF.

This chain uses TRBV7-3 with TRBJ2-5, with 7 bases fitting TRBD2. Germline trimming cut 5 bases from V and 1 base from J; bases unmatched to any gene: 10. The V gene's germline CDR1 is SGHTA and CDR2 FQGTGA. This CDR3 is 16 amino acids long. The chain's CDR3 is CASSPGRPGGQETQYF. The CDR3 nucleotides are TGTGCCAGCAGCCCGGGGAGACCGGGGGGCCAAGAGACCCAGTACTTC.

This clone was detected a few times. The chain uses TRBV4-2 and TRBJ2-5; maybe TRBD2 (5 bases). Deletions cut 1 base from V and 4 bases from J, with 13 bases between. CDR1 and CDR2 from the germline V gene are LGHNA and YNFKEQ. The CDR3 totals 15 residues. Here the CDR3 DNA reads TGTGCCAGCAGCCAAGGAGGAGGTGGTGGAGAGACCCAGTACTTC. It encodes CASSQGGGGGETQYF.

The chain carries TRBV19 and TRBJ1-3; a possible D gene is TRBD1 (5 bases). CDR3 length: 14 amino acids. Trimming removed 6 bases from V and 0 bases from J, with 9 bases in between. Germline V gives CDR1 LNHDA, CDR2 SQIVND (reference sequence). Here the CDR3 reads CASRGGSSGNTIYF. CDR3 nucleotide sequence: TGTGCCAGTAGGGGGGGAAGCTCTGGAAACACCATATATTTT.

V gene TRBV9 combines with J gene TRBJ2-2; 7 positions agree with TRBD2. The V and J ends lost 3 bases and 1 base, in that order; junction bases with no gene match: 9. Germline V lookup: CDR1 SGDLS, CDR2 YYNGEE. The CDR3 contains 17 residues. The CDR3 DNA reads TGTGCCAGCAGCGCCCTCGGGGCGGGAGAGAACACCGGGGAGCTGTTTTTT. This gives the protein CASSALGAGENTGELFF.

The chain employs TRBV9 and TRBJ1-1; D might be TRBD1 (5 bases). V was cut by 4 bases and J by 1 base, with 14 bases left in between. Germline CDR1 SGDLS, CDR2 YYNGEE. CDR3 length: 15 amino acids. The CDR3 DNA is TGTGCCAGCAGCCCCCGGGGGAACCAGAACACTGAAGCTTTCTTT. Its translation is CASSPRGNQNTEAFF.

J is TRBJ2-7 and V is TRBV27; possibly TRBD2 for D (5 bases). This CDR3 spans 12 amino acids. Germline V lookup: CDR1 MNHEY, CDR2 SMNVEV (reference sequence). Deletions cut 6 bases from V and 6 bases from J, with 12 bases between. The CDR3: CASSLQGGEQYF. CDR3 nucleotides: TGTGCCAGCAGCCTACAAGGAGGCGAGCAGTACTTC.

V and J are TRBV7-9 and TRBJ2-4; 7 nucleotides agree with TRBD2. This CDR3 comprises 17 residues. The ends lost 1 base at V and 2 bases at J; junction bases unmatched: 8. Per germline, CDR1 SEHNR and CDR2 FQNEAQ (reference sequence). The CDR3 nucleotides are TGTGCCAGCAGCTTAGACGGACTAGACTGGTCCAAAAACATTCAGTACTTC. It encodes CASSLDGLDWSKNIQYF.

The CDR3 nucleotides are TGCAGCGTTGAAGGGATACCGGGACAGCCGTCCTACGAGCAGTACTTC. It is translated as CSVEGIPGQPSYEQYF. The chain has TRBV29-1 and TRBJ2-7; 7 bases are a match to TRBD1. Germline-derived CDR1 and CDR2 are SQVTM and ANQGSEA. V shed 1 base, J shed 1 base, and the junction held 10 bases outside the gene matches. The CDR3 extends over 16 amino acids.